This TCR beta chain stems from a study of T cells after yellow fever vaccination. Study observations and caveats: After the booster, over 95% of CD4 and more than 85% of CD8 primary-response clones were re-detected. The appearance of a small share of clonotypes in both CD4 and CD8 compartments was observed. Researchers cautioned that FACS-sorted repertoires could harbor abundant clonotypes contaminating from the bulk population.

Generation of TCR cDNA used 5'RACE template switching (which added a universal primer site and UMIs). TCRdb itself ran the 5' RACE reads through MiXCR, one entry per CDR3 protein. The sample contains 90,000 to 130,000 distinct CDR3 sequences, under 9% of which appear only once. Ten or more counts support this clonotype. Its target is unknown. CDR3 length: 13 residues. Per germline, CDR1 SQVTM and CDR2 ANQGSEA. V was cut by 2 bases and J by 6 bases, with 10 bases left in between. The sequence was collected from a man in his thirties or forties who received the YFV17D yellow fever vaccine. The chain has TRBV29-1 and TRBJ2-2; D is ambiguous. The sequencing here drew on CD8+ T cells sorted from PBMCs, taken 45 days after the yellow fever booster vaccination. CDR3 coding DNA: TGCAGCGTTGAACCTACTTTGGCCGGGGAGCTGTTTTTT. Translating gives CSVEPTLAGELFF.